The present TCR beta chain was sequenced within a study of shared clonotypes between healthy human individuals (dated by TCRdb to between 2020 and 2021). At the level of the whole study: A few men and two women, aged 18 to 49 years, made up the cohort. For each donor, CD4 naive and CD4 memory were each given three plates, CD8 naive was given two plates, and CD8 memory was given one plate. Blood TCR repertoires of five healthy adults were deeply sequenced to estimate repertoire size and the extent of clonotype sharing between individuals. To increase sequencing depth and limit assay-specific biases, different laboratories used diverse techniques to prepare libraries and sequence TCR repertoires. Per donor, leukapheresis produced somewhere between about 0.8 and 9 billion PBMCs. General findings and caveats noted by the study authors: Naive subsets generally had larger estimated clonotype richness than memory subsets. The small number of donors limited the genetic and exposure-history diversity represented. Sampling was limited to blood, and TCR repertoires in tissue likely differ from TCR repertoires in blood. Rarefaction of sorted-subset datasets indicated incomplete sequencing despite the large sequencing depth. Compared with non-shared clonotypes, clonotypes shared by all four sorted-subset donors had higher generation probabilities. Pairwise subsampling led to the expectation that sequencing depth would affect the degree of clonotype sharing among donors. When a few donors were compared, the shared fraction of clonotypes was approximately 5% for naive CD4, 3% to 4% for naive CD8, 2% to 2.5% for memory CD4, and less than 0.5% for memory CD8.

TCR CDR3 regions were amplified from genomic DNA by multiplex PCR using the deep immunoSEQ assay. Genomic DNA extracted from each cell subset was distributed evenly over all wells of several immunoSEQ 96-well plates, and each plate served as one replicate. For sorted subsets, each replicate PCR was loaded with 200 ng genomic DNA, equivalent to approximately 27,000 T cell genomes. Purified libraries were quantified with a Qubit 3.0 fluorometer, sized on a Bioanalyzer 2100, and re-quantified with the KAPA Library Quantification kit. Each immunoSEQ 96-well plate was sequenced on its own single-read 150-cycle Illumina NextSeq 550 flow cell. As for how the authors treated the data: The immunoSEQ output contained only junctional sequences without quality scores, so filtering could not match that applied to full-length reads. To assign V/J genes and CDR3, sequences were annotated against IMGT germline references using PyIR, a Python wrapper for IgBLAST v1.9. Reads with weak V/J assignments (E-value above 1e-6), missing CDR3, stop codons, out-of-frame junctions, or ambiguous translated residues were removed. V3J clonotypes were defined as sequences sharing an identical inferred V gene, J gene, and CDR3 amino acid sequence. Percentage overlap between repertoires was calculated by dividing the number of shared unique clonotypes by the size of the smaller repertoire. Three approaches were used to assess repertoire richness: RTK rarefaction, the Chao1 estimator, and Recon v2.1 estimates of unobserved clonotypes. OLGA was used to compute generation probabilities for all TCRbeta clonotypes that the gDNA method yielded from several donors. TCRdb re-hosts the immuneACCESS table, in-frame sequences only. Its copies lack some clones; in the studies checked, an unresolved V gene accounts for under half of them, and the cause for the rest is not known. V, J and clone size derive from that table, while D and trimming were established from the DNA sequence. Here the sample has 550,000 to 700,000 clones; around three quarters occur a single time. Together, the top ten hold around 1.8% of the sample.

The germline V gene (reference sequence) sets CDR1 to LNHDA and CDR2 to SQIVND. V drops 2 bases and J drops 2 bases, leaving 9 bases in between. From cysteine to phenylalanine, the CDR3 is 14 amino acids long. The retained sequence is limited to the CDR3, 42 bases, with the frame set at the first base. The donors were healthy, HIV-negative adults who had no recently reported acute infections or vaccinations. Every donor was a Caucasian adult residing in Nashville, Tennessee, USA. CD4+ T cells were enriched through magnetic negative selection, after which naive cells were positively selected on CD45RA and the remaining negative fraction served as the memory subset. Blood was collected by leukapheresis, and PBMCs were isolated by Ficoll-Histopaque density gradient centrifugation and then cryopreserved in liquid nitrogen vapor phase. Purity and quantity of every magnetically sorted T cell population were checked by analytical flow cytometry. Each sorted fraction had its genomic DNA isolated and then quantified by UV absorbance on a Nanodrop 2000c.

As to this clone: Its antigen is unknown. It has no much larger one-base neighbor in the sample; base qualities were not kept.

The TCR comes from a woman younger than 45 in good health. Sequencing was done on a sample of memory CD4+ T cells sorted from blood. According to the study, the label for this sample's cell subset or site signals: CD45RA-negative fraction. This chain joins TRBV19 to TRBJ2-5; possibly the D gene is TRBD2, per 6 matching bases. The DNA sequence is TGTGCCAGTAGTATAAGGAGCGGGCAAGAGACCCAGTACTTC. It is translated as CASSIRSGQETQYF.